What follows are 28 T cell receptor beta chains derived from one specimen sequenced in a study of T-cell reconstitution after alpha-beta-depleted transplantation in children. Unique molecular identifiers were used in preparing the TCRbeta library. TCRdb reanalysed the PCR reads using MiXCR and keeps one entry per CDR3 protein. The repertoire holds a few hundred thousand distinct CDR3 sequences, with 7.5% to 10% as singletons. Material: PBMCs from the stem cell graft donor, obtained from the stem cell graft. These receptors were taken from a human donor who donated a stem cell graft to a child with SCID.

This clonotype was seen ten or more times. V is TRBV5-1 and J is TRBJ2-3; D gene uncertain. CDR1 is SGHRS and CDR2 is YFSETQ in the germline V gene. The length of the CDR3 is 13 residues. V was clipped by 1 base and J by 6 bases, with 9 bases between them. CDR3 DNA: TGCGCCAGCAGCTTGATACCTGAGGATACGCAGTATTTT. This sequence encodes CASSLIPEDTQYF.

This clonotype was picked up many times. The V gene is TRBV3-1, the J gene TRBJ2-7, with D possibly TRBD1 on 7 matching bases. CDR1 and CDR2 from the germline V gene are LGHDT and YNNKEL (reference sequence). CDR3 length: 15 residues. V was shortened by 6 bases and J by 6 bases, with 21 bases between the two germline ends. This CDR3 is CASSRMDRRESEQYF. The CDR3 nucleotides are TGTGCCAGCAGTCGGATGGACAGGCGGGAATCCGAGCAGTACTTC.

The table lists this clonotype with many counts. The chain uses TRBV7-9 and TRBJ1-1; D gene uncertain. Germline values: CDR1 SEHNR, CDR2 FQNEAQ (reference sequence). V shed 1 base and J shed 4 bases, with 7 bases lying between them. The length of the CDR3 is 13 residues. The CDR3 region has the DNA TGTGCCAGCAGCTTAGAGAGGGTCACTGAAGCTTTCTTT. Translating it yields CASSLERVTEAFF.

This clonotype came up many times. This chain joins TRBV2 and TRBJ2-2; the D gene is possibly TRBD2 (5 bases). V was clipped by 1 base and J by 6 bases, with 15 bases between them. Per the germline V gene, CDR1 is SNHLY and CDR2 is FYNNEI. The CDR3 covers 16 residues. CDR3 sequence: CASSEVEGLFAGELFF. CDR3 DNA sequence: TGTGCCAGCAGTGAAGTCGAGGGCCTATTCGCCGGGGAGCTGTTTTTT.

This clonotype occurred many times. The chain's CDR3 is CASSPGLYRETQYF. The CDR3 nucleotides read TGTGCCAGCAGCCCCGGACTCTATAGGGAGACCCAGTACTTC. The chain is built from TRBV14 and TRBJ2-5; possibly TRBD2 for D (5 bases). V was clipped by 4 bases and J by 5 bases, with 14 bases between them. This CDR3 has 14 amino acids. Germline V gives CDR1 SGHDN, CDR2 FVKESK.

The table lists this clonotype with many counts. The junction does not match germline at one end; this may be a read error. The chain links TRBV5-1 to TRBJ1-1; TRBD1 might be the D (5 bases). CDR3 length: 15 residues. Germline CDR1 reads SGHRS; CDR2 reads YFSETQ. The CDR3 here is CASSPQGNRNAEAFF. In DNA form, the CDR3 reads TGCGCCAGCAGCCCCCAGGGTAACCGGAACGCTGAAGCTTTCTTT.

The table lists this clonotype with many counts. This chain uses TRBV9 with TRBJ2-7, with D perhaps matching TRBD2 (6 bases). Germline V gives CDR1 SGDLS, CDR2 YYNGEE. The CDR3 spans 16 residues. The V and J ends lost 0 bases and 6 bases respectively, with 19 bases between them. DNA for the CDR3: TGTGCCAGCAGCGTAGACCCCGGGACTTTAAGACGCGAGCAGTACTTC. It is translated as CASSVDPGTLRREQYF.

This clonotype was counted ten times or more. The chain combines TRBV6-1 with TRBJ2-3; D remains ambiguous. Trimming took 6 bases from V and 6 from J, leaving 16 bases between them. This CDR3 contains 14 residues. CDR1 is MNHNS and CDR2 is SASEGT in the germline V gene. The CDR3 sequence is CASSPLGRADTQYF. The CDR3 bases are TGTGCCAGCAGCCCCCTTGGACGAGCGGATACGCAGTATTTT.

In its sample, this clonotype was seen many times. The chain has TRBV20-1 and TRBJ2-1; D not resolved. The V and J ends lost 3 bases and 6 bases respectively, with 12 bases between them. The CDR3 has 13 residues. Germline CDR1 is DFQATT and CDR2 is SNEGSKA (reference sequence). CDR3 protein: CSASMALSNEQFF. In DNA, the CDR3 is TGCAGTGCTAGTATGGCACTCTCCAATGAGCAGTTCTTC.

This clonotype has a single count. V usage is TRBV29-1 and J usage is TRBJ2-3, with D perhaps matching TRBD1 (6 bases). The CDR3 sequence is 15 residues long. The germline CDR1 and CDR2 sequences are SQVTM and ANQGSEA. V lost 6 bases and J 0 bases, leaving 16 bases between the germline ends. CDR3 nucleotide sequence: TGCAGCGTCTTAGGGGACACCCAGAGCACAGATACGCAGTATTTT. As protein: CSVLGDTQSTDTQYF.

Many counts were recorded for this clonotype. The chain couples TRBV9 to TRBJ2-5; 10 nucleotides agree with TRBD2. The V gene end was trimmed by 2 bases and the J gene end by 1 base; junction bases not matched to a gene: 5. CDR1 is SGDLS and CDR2 is YYNGEE in the germline V gene. The CDR3 is 16 amino acids. The CDR3: CASSVRSGGPQETQYF. The CDR3 DNA reads as TGTGCCAGCAGCGTTCGTAGCGGGGGGCCCCAAGAGACCCAGTACTTC.

In this sample, this clonotype turned up many times. V gene TRBV10-3 combines with J gene TRBJ2-3; 11 bases agree with TRBD2. There are 18 residues in the CDR3. Germline trimming cut 4 bases from V and 6 bases from J; bases unmatched to any gene: 15. CDR1 and CDR2 from the germline V gene are ENHRY and SYGVKD. The CDR3 reads CAISALERLAGLGDTQYF. DNA of the CDR3: TGTGCCATCAGTGCGCTGGAAAGACTAGCGGGGCTTGGGGATACGCAGTATTTT.

Worth noting for this clonotype: A much larger clonotype is one base distant, so this may be a read error. The rearrangement joins TRBV2 to TRBJ1-2; 9 bases line up with TRBD1. The V gene's germline CDR1 is SNHLY and CDR2 FYNNEI. The CDR3 totals 17 residues. The CDR3 sequence: CASSGAGTGSGNYGDTF. DNA for the CDR3: TGTGCCAGCAGTGGGGCCGGGACAGGGAGCGGGAACTATGGCGACACCTTC.

The sample holds many counts of this clonotype. The rearrangement links TRBV5-8 to TRBJ1-5; D remains ambiguous. Trimming stripped 2 bases from V and 4 bases from J, with 4 bases between. There are 12 residues in the CDR3. CDR1 is SGHTS, CDR2 YDEGEE, per germline. The DNA for the CDR3 is TGTGCCAGCAGCTTATATAATCAGCCCCAGCATTTT. Its translation: CASSLYNQPQHF.

The chain combines TRBV7-6 with TRBJ2-7, with D tentatively TRBD1 or TRBD2 (5 bases each). Germline loops: CDR1 SGHVS, CDR2 FNYEAQ. CDR3 length: 15 amino acids. V was clipped by 2 bases and J by 1 base, with 12 bases between them. CDR3 amino acids: CASSLRGDSSYEQYF. The CDR3 DNA reads as TGTGCCAGCAGCTTACGGGGCGACTCTTCCTACGAGCAGTACTTC.

Ten or more counts support this clonotype. This chain joins TRBV5-1 and TRBJ2-1; D may be TRBD2 (6 bases). CDR3 size: 13 residues. Germline CDR1 reads SGHRS; CDR2 reads YFSETQ. V was trimmed by 10 bases and J by 8 bases, leaving 19 bases between them. The DNA for the CDR3 is TGCGCCTCAAGCTGGGGGGTTGTAGATGAGCAGTTCTTC. This encodes CASSWGVVDEQFF. Using reference TRBV5-1 and TRBJ2-1 for the parts outside the CDR3, the full variable domain is KAGVTQTPRYLIKTRGQQVTLSCSPISGHRSVSWYQQTPGQGLQFLFEYFSETQRNKGNFPGRFSGRQFSNSRSEMNVSTLELGDSALYLCASSWGVVDEQFFGPGTRLTVL.

The CDR3 is CSALNKYRGSHPQHF. The CDR3 DNA follows: TGCAGTGCCCTTAATAAGTACAGGGGGAGCCACCCCCAGCATTTT. The gene calls are TRBV20-1 and TRBJ1-5; 8 nucleotides align to TRBD1. The germline gives CDR1 DFQATT, CDR2 SNEGSKA (reference sequence). J was trimmed by 10 bases and V by 6 bases; bases with no gene match: 17. The CDR3 contains 15 residues.

This clonotype was recorded at least ten times. This chain connects TRBV5-1 to TRBJ1-4; a weak D match, TRBD1 (5 bases). V was cut by 4 bases and J by 7 bases, with 11 bases left in between. The length of the CDR3 is 13 residues. Germline CDR1 reads SGHRS; CDR2 reads YFSETQ. The CDR3 reads CASSLGVGEKLFF. The CDR3 DNA follows: TGCGCCAGCAGCCTAGGGGTCGGTGAAAAACTGTTTTTT. Using reference TRBV5-1 and TRBJ1-4 for the parts outside the CDR3, the full variable domain is KAGVTQTPRYLIKTRGQQVTLSCSPISGHRSVSWYQQTPGQGLQFLFEYFSETQRNKGNFPGRFSGRQFSNSRSEMNVSTLELGDSALYLCASSLGVGEKLFFGSGTQLSVL.

This clonotype has a count of ten or more. The CDR3 sequence: CASSLLGTDEKLFF. CDR3 nucleotide sequence: TGCGCCAGCAGCTTGCTGGGGACTGACGAAAAACTGTTTTTT. The J gene is TRBJ1-4, the V gene TRBV5-1; a weak D match, TRBD1 (5 bases). V lost 1 base and J lost 8, with 12 bases in between. The CDR3 totals 14 residues. The germline CDR1 and CDR2 sequences are SGHRS and YFSETQ.

Notes on this clonotype: This CDR3 is missing its conserved last phenylalanine or tryptophan, likely due to a read error. The V gene is TRBV7-2, the J gene TRBJ1-1, with D possibly TRBD1 on 5 matching bases. Germline V gene sequence: CDR1 SGHTA, CDR2 FQGNSA. The CDR3 extends over 13 amino acids. V gave up 3 bases and J gave up 4 bases, with 9 bases separating them. CDR3 in amino acids: CASSFRGGTEAFS. CDR3 DNA sequence: TGTGCCAGCAGCTTCCGGGGGGGCACTGAAGCTTTCTCT.

The chain combines TRBV13 with TRBJ2-3, with 11 bases fitting TRBD2. The CDR3 runs 16 residues. Trimming took 5 bases from V and 5 from J; bases not matched to a gene: 9. The germline V gene encodes CDR1 PRHDT and CDR2 FYEKMQ (reference sequence). CDR3 residues: CASSPPRLAGRDTQYF. CDR3 nucleotides: TGTGCCAGCAGCCCCCCGCGACTAGCGGGGAGAGATACGCAGTATTTT.

This clonotype was found many times. V usage is TRBV12-3 or TRBV12-4 and J usage is TRBJ2-5, with 8 bases aligning to TRBD2. This CDR3 comprises 15 residues. Trimming took 3 bases from V and 1 from J; bases not matched to a gene: 4. The CDR3, as DNA: TGTGCCAGCAGTTTTCGCGGGGGGTCCCAAGAGACCCAGTACTTC. Translation: CASSFRGGSQETQYF.

In this sample, this clonotype turned up many times. This chain connects TRBV5-1 to TRBJ2-2; possibly TRBD1 for D (6 bases). Germline V CDR1 and CDR2: SGHRS, YFSETQ. CDR3 length: 15 amino acids. Trimming removed 4 bases at V and 4 bases at J, with 14 bases between. The CDR3 here is CASSQIQGPTGELFF. In DNA form, the CDR3 reads TGCGCCAGCAGCCAAATTCAGGGGCCCACCGGGGAGCTGTTTTTT. The complete variable domain, with remaining parts taken from reference TRBV5-1 and TRBJ2-2, reads KAGVTQTPRYLIKTRGQQVTLSCSPISGHRSVSWYQQTPGQGLQFLFEYFSETQRNKGNFPGRFSGRQFSNSRSEMNVSTLELGDSALYLCASSQIQGPTGELFFGEGSRLTVL.

In this sample, this clonotype turned up many times. The gene calls are TRBV30 and TRBJ1-3; 8 bases fit TRBD1. The junction had 2 bases not matched to a gene; V was cut back by 1 base and J by 0 bases. Per the germline V gene, CDR1 is GTSNPN and CDR2 is SVGIG (reference sequence). The CDR3 contains 15 residues. The CDR3 DNA reads as TGTGCCTGGAGTGGGGACAGGAGCTCTGGAAACACCATATATTTT. Its translation is CAWSGDRSSGNTIYF.

This clonotype was recorded many times. The chain has TRBV6-4 and TRBJ2-3, with 7 bases matching TRBD2. The V gene end was trimmed by 0 bases and the J gene end by 2 bases; junction bases not matched to a gene: 5. CDR1 is MRHNA, CDR2 SNTAGT, per germline. The CDR3 spans 16 residues. The DNA of the CDR3 is TGTGCCAGCAGTGACTCGAAGGGACTACACACAGATACGCAGTATTTT. Protein sequence: CASSDSKGLHTDTQYF.

This clonotype was seen many times. The J gene is TRBJ2-3, the V gene TRBV15; no definite D call. Per the germline V gene, CDR1 is LNHNV and CDR2 is YYDKDF (reference sequence). The length of the CDR3 is 15 residues. The ends were cut back, 0 bases at V and 5 bases at J, with 12 bases in the middle. CDR3 protein: CATSREYKDGDTQYF. DNA of the CDR3: TGTGCCACCAGCAGAGAATACAAAGATGGAGATACGCAGTATTTT.

The table lists this clonotype with many counts. This sequence joins TRBV7-2 and TRBJ2-2; 8 bases line up with TRBD2. There are 16 residues in the CDR3. The V segment lost 5 bases and the J segment 0 bases; nucleotides outside the gene matches: 5. CDR1 and CDR2 from the germline V gene are SGHTA and FQGNSA. The CDR3 DNA follows: TGTGCCAGCAGCCTCCATAGCGGGGCGAACACCGGGGAGCTGTTTTTT. Translating gives CASSLHSGANTGELFF.

This clonotype was observed many times. The junction departs from germline at one end; a sequencing error may be responsible. The chain has TRBV5-1 and TRBJ2-7; a possible D gene is TRBD1 (5 bases). Looked up from germline, CDR1 is SGHRS and CDR2 is YFSETQ. This CDR3 has 14 residues. CDR3 nucleotide sequence: TGCGCCAGCAGTCCGAACGCAGGGTCCTCCGAGCAGTACTTC. Translation gives CASSPNAGSSEQYF.